This is a list of T cell receptor beta chains from one sample in a study of blood T cells in healthy people across ages. TCRdb re-called the 5' RACE reads through MiXCR, storing one row per CDR3 protein. Seen here are some 1.5 million distinct CDR3 sequences, roughly 30% observed once, and the top ten hold roughly 8%. Sequenced material: blood. The receptors were gathered from a woman under 40 in good health. CDR3s leave out the opening cysteine and the closing phenylalanine or tryptophan. The size entry is marked missing in some rows and otherwise reads once, few, many or a size class.

J: TRBJ2-7
length: 10
V: TRBV25-1
size: few
CDR3: ASSKYPYEQY

J: TRBJ2-7
length: 9
V: TRBV28
size: .
CDR3: ATRVSFEQY

J: TRBJ2-1
length: 12
V: TRBV20-1
size: .
CDR3: SAQSDSGDNEQF

J: TRBJ2-3
length: 10
V: TRBV27
size: .
CDR3: ASSTLAGSQY

J: TRBJ2-3
length: 15
V: TRBV5-1
size: few
CDR3: ASRRTFRDRGTDTQY

J: TRBJ2-7
length: 11
V: TRBV25-1
size: few
CDR3: ASSESGVDEQY

J: TRBJ1-5
length: 13
V: TRBV12-3/TRBV12-4
size: .
CDR3: ASSSGGTVDQPQH

J: TRBJ2-7
length: 11
V: TRBV11-2
size: few
CDR3: ASSPSLDYEQY

J: TRBJ2-3
length: 12
V: TRBV7-2
size: .
CDR3: ASSQKIEPDTQY

J: TRBJ2-5
length: 14
V: TRBV5-4
size: few
CDR3: ASSFETTLDVEAQY

J: TRBJ1-1
length: 11
V: TRBV5-5
size: few
CDR3: ASSQYTNTEAF

J: TRBJ2-1
length: 16
V: TRBV20-1
size: many
CDR3: SARVPSGGGVSYNEQF

J: TRBJ2-7
length: 12
V: TRBV29-1
size: .
CDR3: SVEPWKGSYEQY

J: TRBJ1-2
length: 13
V: TRBV9
size: few
CDR3: ASSVSRTLDYGYT

J: TRBJ2-5
length: 13
V: TRBV3-1
size: many
CDR3: ASSLETSYQETQY

J: TRBJ2-7
length: 12
V: TRBV5-1
size: .
CDR3: ASSVAGQTYEQY

J: TRBJ2-7
length: 18
V: TRBV7-4
size: many
CDR3: ASSLGGTSGLFGPVYEQY

J: TRBJ2-2
length: 13
V: TRBV20-1
size: .
CDR3: SAQDRTSGTGELF

J: TRBJ1-4
length: 12
V: TRBV20-1
size: .
CDR3: SGSTSATNEKLF

J: TRBJ2-7
length: 14
V: TRBV20-1
size: .
CDR3: SVVRSGTLSSYEQY

J: TRBJ2-5
length: 11
V: TRBV29-1
size: .
CDR3: SFGLDGSSGQY

J: TRBJ2-6
length: 15
V: TRBV3-1
size: .
CDR3: ASSLGQGRTGANVLT